This T cell receptor beta chain was identified during a study of tumor and adjacent non-tumor tissue in lung cancer. Overall study findings and caveats: Compared with tumor, normal lung showed significantly lower TCR diversity. Higher tumor TCR diversity was associated with shorter survival.

TCRbeta libraries were built with three rounds of nested PCR, modified from ARM-PCR. TCRdb re-analysed the multiplex PCR reads in MiXCR, keeping a single row per CDR3 protein. The repertoire holds 60,000 to 70,000 distinct CDR3 sequences, with around 82% as singletons. No cell sorting was done before RNA was extracted from the tissue. The normal lung tissue was taken more than 3 cm from the tumor edge. Remarks on this clonotype: Its antigen is unidentified. Without the conserved terminal phenylalanine or tryptophan, this CDR3 likely stems from a read error.

This CDR3 spans 16 amino acids. Germline CDR1 SGHNT, CDR2 YENEEA. The receptor's source is a man in his 60s with non-small cell lung cancer. Sequenced sample: distant non-tumor lung tissue. The chain joins TRBV11-3 to TRBJ2-3; TRBD2 might be the D (5 bases). This CDR3 reads CASSSGLADSTETQYL. Here the CDR3 DNA reads TGCGCCAGCAGCTCCGGGCTAGCAGATAGCACAGAAACACAGTATTTG.